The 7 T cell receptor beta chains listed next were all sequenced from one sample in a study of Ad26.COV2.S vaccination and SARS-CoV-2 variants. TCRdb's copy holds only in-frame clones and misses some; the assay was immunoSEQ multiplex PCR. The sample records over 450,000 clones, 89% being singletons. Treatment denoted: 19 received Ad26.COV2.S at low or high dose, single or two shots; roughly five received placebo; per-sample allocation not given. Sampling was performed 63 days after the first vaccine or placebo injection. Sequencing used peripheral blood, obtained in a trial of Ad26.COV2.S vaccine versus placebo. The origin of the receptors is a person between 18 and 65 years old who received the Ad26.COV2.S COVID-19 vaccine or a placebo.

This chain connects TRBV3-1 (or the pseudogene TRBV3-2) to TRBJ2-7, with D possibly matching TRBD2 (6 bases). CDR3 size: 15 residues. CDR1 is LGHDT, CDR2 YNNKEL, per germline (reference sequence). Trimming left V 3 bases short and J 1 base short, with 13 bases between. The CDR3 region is CASSHWVDYSYEQYF. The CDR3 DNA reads TGTGCCAGCAGCCATTGGGTGGACTATTCCTACGAGCAGTACTTC.

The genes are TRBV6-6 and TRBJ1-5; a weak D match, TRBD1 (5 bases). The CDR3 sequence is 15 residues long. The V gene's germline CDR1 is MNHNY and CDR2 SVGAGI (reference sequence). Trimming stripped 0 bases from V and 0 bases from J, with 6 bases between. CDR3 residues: CASSYSGRSNQPQHF. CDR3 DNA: TGTGCCAGCAGTTACTCGGGACGTAGCAATCAGCCCCAGCATTTT.

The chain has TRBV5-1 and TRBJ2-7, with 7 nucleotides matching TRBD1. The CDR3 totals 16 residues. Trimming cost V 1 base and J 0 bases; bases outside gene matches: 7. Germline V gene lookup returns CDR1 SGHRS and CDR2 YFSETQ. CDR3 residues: CASSLSFGDSSYEQYF. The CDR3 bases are TGCGCCAGCAGCTTGTCTTTTGGGGACAGCTCCTACGAGCAGTACTTC.

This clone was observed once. The CDR3 DNA is TGCGCCAGCAGCCCCGCCGGGACTAGCGGGAGGGCCCTAAACCCATACGAGCAGTACTTC. Translating it yields CASSPAGTSGRALNPYEQYF. The J gene is TRBJ2-7, the V gene TRBV4-1, with 16 bases that match TRBD2. The CDR3 is 20 amino acids. From germline, CDR1 is MGHRA and CDR2 YSYEKL. J lost 4 bases, V lost 4 bases, and 16 bases had no gene match.

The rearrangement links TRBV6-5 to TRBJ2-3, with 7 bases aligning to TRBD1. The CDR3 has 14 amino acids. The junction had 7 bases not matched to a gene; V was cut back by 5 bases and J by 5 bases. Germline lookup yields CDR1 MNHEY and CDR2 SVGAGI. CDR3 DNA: TGTGCCAGCAGTCAAACAGGGGAAATAGATACGCAGTATTTT. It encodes CASSQTGEIDTQYF.

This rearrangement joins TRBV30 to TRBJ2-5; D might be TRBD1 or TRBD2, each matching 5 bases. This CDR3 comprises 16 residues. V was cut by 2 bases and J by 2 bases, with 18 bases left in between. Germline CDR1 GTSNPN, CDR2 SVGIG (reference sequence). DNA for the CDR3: TGTGCCTGGAGTTCCTCTCGTGGGGGATTTCAAGAGACCCAGTACTTC. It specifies CAWSSSRGGFQETQYF. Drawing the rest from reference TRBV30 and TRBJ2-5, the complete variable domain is SQTIHQWPATLVQPVGSPLSLECTVEGTSNPNLYWYRQAAGRGLQLLFYSVGIGQISSEVPQNLSASRPQDRQFILSSKKLLLSDSGFYLCAWSSSRGGFQETQYFGPGTRLLVL.

CDR3 coding DNA: TGTGCCAGCAGCTTTTATACGGGGGCGGGCGAGCAGTACTTC. Translation gives CASSFYTGAGEQYF. The chain combines TRBV7-2 with TRBJ2-7; D tentatively fits TRBD1 or TRBD2 (6 bases each). CDR3 size: 14 residues. V was trimmed by 3 bases and J by 6 bases, leaving 15 bases between them. The germline V gene has CDR1 SGHTA and CDR2 FQGNSA.